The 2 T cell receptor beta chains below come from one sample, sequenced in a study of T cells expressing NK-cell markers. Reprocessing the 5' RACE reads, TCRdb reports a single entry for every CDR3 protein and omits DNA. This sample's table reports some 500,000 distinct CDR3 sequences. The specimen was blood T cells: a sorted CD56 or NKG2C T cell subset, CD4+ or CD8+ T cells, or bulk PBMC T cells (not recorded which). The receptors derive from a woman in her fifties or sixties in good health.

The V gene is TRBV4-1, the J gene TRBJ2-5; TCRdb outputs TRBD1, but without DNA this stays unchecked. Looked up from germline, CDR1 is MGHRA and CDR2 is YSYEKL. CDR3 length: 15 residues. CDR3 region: CASSQDDGQGVTQYF.

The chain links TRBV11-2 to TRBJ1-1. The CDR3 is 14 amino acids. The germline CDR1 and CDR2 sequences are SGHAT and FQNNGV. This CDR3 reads CASSLGFGDTEAFF.